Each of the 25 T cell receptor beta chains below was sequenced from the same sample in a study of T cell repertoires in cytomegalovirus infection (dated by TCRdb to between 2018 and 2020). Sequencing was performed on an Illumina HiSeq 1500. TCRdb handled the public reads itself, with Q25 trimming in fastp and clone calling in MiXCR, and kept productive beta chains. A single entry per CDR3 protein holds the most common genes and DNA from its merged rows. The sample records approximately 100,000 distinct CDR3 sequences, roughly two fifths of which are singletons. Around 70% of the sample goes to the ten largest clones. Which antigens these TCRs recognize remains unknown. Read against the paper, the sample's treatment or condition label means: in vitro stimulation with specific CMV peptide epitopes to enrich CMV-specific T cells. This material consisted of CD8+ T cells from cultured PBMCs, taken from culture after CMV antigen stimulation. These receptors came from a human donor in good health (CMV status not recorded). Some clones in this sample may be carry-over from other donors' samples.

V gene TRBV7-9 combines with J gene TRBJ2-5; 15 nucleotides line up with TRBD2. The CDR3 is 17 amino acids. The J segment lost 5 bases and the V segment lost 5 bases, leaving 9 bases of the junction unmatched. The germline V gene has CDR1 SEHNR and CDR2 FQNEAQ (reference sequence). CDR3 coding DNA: TGTGCCAGCAGCCCCAGGACTAGCGGGGGGGGCCAGGAGACCCAGTACTTC. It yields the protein CASSPRTSGGGQETQYF.

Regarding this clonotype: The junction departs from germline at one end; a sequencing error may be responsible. CDR3 bases: TGCGCCATCAGTGGGCCTCCTAGCGGGGGGGCCAGAAATGAGCAGTTCTTC. As protein: CAISGPPSGGARNEQFF. The V and J genes are TRBV10-3 and TRBJ2-1; 12 nucleotides agree with TRBD2. The CDR3 totals 17 residues. The V gene's germline CDR1 is ENHRY and CDR2 SYGVKD.

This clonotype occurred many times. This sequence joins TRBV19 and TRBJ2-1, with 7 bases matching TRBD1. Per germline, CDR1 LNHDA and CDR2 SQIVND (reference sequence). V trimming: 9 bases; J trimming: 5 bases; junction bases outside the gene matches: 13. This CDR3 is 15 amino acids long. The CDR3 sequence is CASKYSGGPDNEQFF. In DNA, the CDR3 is TGTGCCAGCAAGTACTCAGGGGGTCCCGACAATGAGCAGTTCTTC.

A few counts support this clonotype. The DNA for the CDR3 is TGTGCCAGCAGCTTTGGACTAGCGGGTAACAATGAGCAGTTCTTC. Translating gives CASSFGLAGNNEQFF. This sequence joins TRBV7-3 and TRBJ2-1; TRBD2 matches 11 bases. Germline loops: CDR1 SGHTA, CDR2 FQGTGA. CDR3 size: 15 residues. V dropped 3 bases and J dropped 5; count of bases not matched to a gene: 3. Full variable domain (outside the CDR3, taken from reference TRBV7-3 and TRBJ2-1): GAGVSQTPSNKVTEKGKYVELRCDPISGHTALYWYRQSLGQGPEFLIYFQGTGAADDSGLPNDRFFAVRPEGSVSTLKIQRTERGDSAVYLCASSFGLAGNNEQFFGPGTRLTVL.

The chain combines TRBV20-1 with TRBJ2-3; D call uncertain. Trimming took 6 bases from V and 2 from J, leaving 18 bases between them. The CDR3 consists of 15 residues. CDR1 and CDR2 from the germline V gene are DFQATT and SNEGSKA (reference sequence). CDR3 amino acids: CSALPRTLYTDTQYF. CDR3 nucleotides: TGCAGTGCACTACCACGGACCCTTTACACAGATACGCAGTATTTT.

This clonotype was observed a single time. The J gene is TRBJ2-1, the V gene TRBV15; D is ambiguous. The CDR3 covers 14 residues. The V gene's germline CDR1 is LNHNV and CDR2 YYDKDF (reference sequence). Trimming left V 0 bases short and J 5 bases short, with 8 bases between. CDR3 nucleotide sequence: TGTGCCACCAGCAGAGAGCAACTGAACAATGAGCAGTTCTTC. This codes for CATSREQLNNEQFF.

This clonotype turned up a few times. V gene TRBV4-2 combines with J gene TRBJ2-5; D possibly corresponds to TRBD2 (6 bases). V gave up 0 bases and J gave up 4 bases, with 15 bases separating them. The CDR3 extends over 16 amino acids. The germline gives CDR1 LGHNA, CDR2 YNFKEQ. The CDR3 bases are TGTGCCAGCAGCCAAGAAGGTCCGGGGGTGGGAGAGACCCAGTACTTC. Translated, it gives CASSQEGPGVGETQYF.

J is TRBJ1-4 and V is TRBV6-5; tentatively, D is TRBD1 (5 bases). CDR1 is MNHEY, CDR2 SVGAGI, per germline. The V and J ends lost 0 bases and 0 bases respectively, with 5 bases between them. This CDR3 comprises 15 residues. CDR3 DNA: TGTGCCAGCAGTTACTCGGGGGCAACTAATGAAAAACTGTTTTTT. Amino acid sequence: CASSYSGATNEKLFF.

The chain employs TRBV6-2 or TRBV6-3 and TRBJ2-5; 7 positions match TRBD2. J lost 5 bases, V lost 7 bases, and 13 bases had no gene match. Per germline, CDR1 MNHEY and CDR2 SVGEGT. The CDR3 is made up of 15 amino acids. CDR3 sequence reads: CASITPWRGKETQYF. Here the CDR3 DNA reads TGTGCCAGCATTACCCCCTGGCGGGGGAAGGAGACCCAGTACTTC.

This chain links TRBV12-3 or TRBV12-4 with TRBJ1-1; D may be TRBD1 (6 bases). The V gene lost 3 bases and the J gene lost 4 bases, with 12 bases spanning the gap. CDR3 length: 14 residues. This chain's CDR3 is CASSFSGGGTEAFF. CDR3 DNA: TGTGCCAGCAGTTTTTCGGGGGGCGGCACTGAAGCTTTCTTT.

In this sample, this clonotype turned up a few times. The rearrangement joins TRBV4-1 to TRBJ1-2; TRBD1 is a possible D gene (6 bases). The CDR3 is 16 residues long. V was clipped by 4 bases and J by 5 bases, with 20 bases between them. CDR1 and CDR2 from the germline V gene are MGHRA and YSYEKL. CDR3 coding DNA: TGCGCCAGCAGCCCTTTTCGTGGGGGCGATGGGTATGGCTACACCTTC. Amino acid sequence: CASSPFRGGDGYGYTF.

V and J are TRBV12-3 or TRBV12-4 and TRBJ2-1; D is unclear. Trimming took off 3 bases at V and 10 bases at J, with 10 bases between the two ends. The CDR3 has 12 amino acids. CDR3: CASSFTATEQFF. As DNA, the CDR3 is TGTGCCAGCAGTTTTACGGCAACCGAGCAGTTCTTC.

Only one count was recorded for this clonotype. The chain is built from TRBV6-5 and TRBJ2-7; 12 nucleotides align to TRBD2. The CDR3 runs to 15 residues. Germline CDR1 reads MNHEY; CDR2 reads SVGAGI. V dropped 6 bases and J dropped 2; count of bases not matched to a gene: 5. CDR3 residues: CASRPLAGGAYEQYF. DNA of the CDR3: TGTGCCAGCAGGCCGCTAGCGGGGGGGGCCTACGAGCAGTACTTC.

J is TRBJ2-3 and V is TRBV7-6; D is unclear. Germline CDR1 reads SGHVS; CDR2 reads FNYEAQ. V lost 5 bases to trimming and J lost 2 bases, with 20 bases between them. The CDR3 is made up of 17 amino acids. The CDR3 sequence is CASSPLPDIIYTDTQYF. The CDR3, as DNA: TGTGCCAGCAGCCCCCTCCCCGACATCATCTACACAGATACGCAGTATTTT.

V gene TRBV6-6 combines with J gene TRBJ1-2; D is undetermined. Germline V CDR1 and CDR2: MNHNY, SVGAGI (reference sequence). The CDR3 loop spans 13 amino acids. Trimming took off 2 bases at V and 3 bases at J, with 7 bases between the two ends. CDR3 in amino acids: CASSYAADYGYTF. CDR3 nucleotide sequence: TGTGCCAGCAGTTACGCCGCGGACTATGGCTACACCTTC.

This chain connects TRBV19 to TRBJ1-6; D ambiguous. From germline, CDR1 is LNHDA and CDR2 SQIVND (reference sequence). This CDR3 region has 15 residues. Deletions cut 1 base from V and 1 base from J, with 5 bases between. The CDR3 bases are TGTGCCAGTAGTATAGGGGCGTCCTATAATTCACCCCTCCACTTT. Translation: CASSIGASYNSPLHF. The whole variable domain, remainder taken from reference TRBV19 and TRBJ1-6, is DGGITQSPKYLFRKEGQNVTLSCEQNLNHDAMYWYRQDPGQGLRLIYYSQIVNDFQKGDIAEGYSVSREKKESFPLTVTSAQKNPTAFYLCASSIGASYNSPLHFGNGTRLTVT.

The CDR3 DNA is TGTGCCAGCAGTTTTGGGTATGGGGGCAGTCAGCCCCAGCATTTT. Amino acids: CASSFGYGGSQPQHF. The V call is TRBV5-6, the J call TRBJ1-5; D perhaps matches TRBD1 (6 bases). CDR1 is SGHDT and CDR2 is YYEEEE in the germline V gene. Trimming cost V 5 bases and J 6 bases, with 18 bases left between them. The CDR3 has 15 amino acids.

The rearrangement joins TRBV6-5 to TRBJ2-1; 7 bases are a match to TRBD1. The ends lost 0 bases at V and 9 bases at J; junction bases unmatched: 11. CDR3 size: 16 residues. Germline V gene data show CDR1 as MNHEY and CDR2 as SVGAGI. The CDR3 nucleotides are TGTGCCAGCAGTTACTCGCAGACAGGGATTAGGGGTGAGCAGTTCTTC. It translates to CASSYSQTGIRGEQFF.

The CDR3 reads CASSPVAGGHEQYF. As DNA, the CDR3 is TGTGCCAGCAGCCCGGTAGCGGGGGGGCACGAGCAGTACTTC. The chain links TRBV7-3 to TRBJ2-7; 11 bases are shared with TRBD2. J was trimmed by 5 bases and V by 5 bases; bases with no gene match: 5. Germline CDR1 and CDR2: SGHTA and FQGTGA. The CDR3 has 14 residues.

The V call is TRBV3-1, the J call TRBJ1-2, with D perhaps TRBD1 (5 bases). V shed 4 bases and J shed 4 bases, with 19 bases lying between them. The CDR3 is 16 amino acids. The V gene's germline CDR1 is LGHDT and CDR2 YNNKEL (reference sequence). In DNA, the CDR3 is TGTGCCAGCAGCCCACTAGTAGGGGCCTCCCTCTATGGCTACACCTTC. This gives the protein CASSPLVGASLYGYTF.

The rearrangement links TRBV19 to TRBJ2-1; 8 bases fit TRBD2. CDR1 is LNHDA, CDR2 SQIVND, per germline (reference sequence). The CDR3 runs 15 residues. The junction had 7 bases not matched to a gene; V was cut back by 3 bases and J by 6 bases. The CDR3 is CASSISGGFSNEQFF. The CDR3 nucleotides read TGTGCCAGTAGTATTTCGGGGGGGTTTTCCAATGAGCAGTTCTTC. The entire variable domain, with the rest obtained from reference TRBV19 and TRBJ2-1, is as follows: DGGITQSPKYLFRKEGQNVTLSCEQNLNHDAMYWYRQDPGQGLRLIYYSQIVNDFQKGDIAEGYSVSREKKESFPLTVTSAQKNPTAFYLCASSISGGFSNEQFFGPGTRLTVL.

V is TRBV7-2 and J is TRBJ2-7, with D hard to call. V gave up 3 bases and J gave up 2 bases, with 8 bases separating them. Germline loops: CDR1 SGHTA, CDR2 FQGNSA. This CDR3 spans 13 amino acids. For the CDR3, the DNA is TGTGCCAGCAGCTTTAGGGATACCTACGAGCAGTACTTC. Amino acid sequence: CASSFRDTYEQYF. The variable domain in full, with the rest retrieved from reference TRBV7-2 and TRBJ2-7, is GAGVSQSPSNKVTEKGKDVELRCDPISGHTALYWYRQSLGQGLEFLIYFQGNSAPDKSGLPSDRFSAERTGGSVSTLTIQRTQQEDSAVYLCASSFRDTYEQYFGPGTRLTVT.

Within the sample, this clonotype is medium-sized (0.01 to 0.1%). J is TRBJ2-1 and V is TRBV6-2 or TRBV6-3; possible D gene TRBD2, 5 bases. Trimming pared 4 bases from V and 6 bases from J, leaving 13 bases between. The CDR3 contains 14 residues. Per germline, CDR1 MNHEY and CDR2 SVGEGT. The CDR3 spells CASSFYGGGNEQFF. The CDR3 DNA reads TGTGCCAGCAGTTTTTATGGAGGAGGCAATGAGCAGTTCTTC.

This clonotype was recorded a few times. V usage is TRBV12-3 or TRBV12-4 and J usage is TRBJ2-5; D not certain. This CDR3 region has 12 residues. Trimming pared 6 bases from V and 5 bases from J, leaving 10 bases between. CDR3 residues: CASSVSAETQYF. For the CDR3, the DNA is TGTGCCAGCAGCGTTTCAGCGGAGACCCAGTACTTC.

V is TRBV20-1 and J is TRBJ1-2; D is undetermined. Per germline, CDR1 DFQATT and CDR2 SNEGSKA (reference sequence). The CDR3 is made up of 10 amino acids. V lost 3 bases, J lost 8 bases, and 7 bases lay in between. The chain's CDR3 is CSASIDGYTF. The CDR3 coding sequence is TGCAGTGCTAGTATTGACGGCTACACCTTC.